This entry is about one TCR beta chain. This entry belongs to a study of blood T cell repertoires in COVID-19. Profiled with immunoSEQ multiplex PCR; TCRdb holds only in-frame clones, not every one. The sample lists roughly 250,000 clones, 80% to 90% seen once, with 2.6% in the top ten. Germline CDR1 SGHTA, CDR2 FQGNSA. V dropped 5 bases and J dropped 3 bases, with 19 bases sitting between them. This CDR3 is 16 amino acids long. This TCR was recovered from a young woman with acute COVID-19. The chain couples TRBV7-2 to TRBJ2-5; TRBD2 might be the D (6 bases). The specimen was PBMCs or T cells enriched from blood (not recorded which). The CDR3 DNA reads as TGTGCCAGCAGCCAAGCTGGTGGGGGGATAAAAGAGACCCAGTACTTC. Its translation is CASSQAGGGIKETQYF.